This T cell receptor (beta chain) was sequenced in a study of PD-L1 blockade in urothelial cancer. The overall study: Timepoints chosen for blood analysis were 3 weeks (second dose) and 6 weeks after treatment start. Median T cell yield per blood sample was about 140,000 cells.

Each PCR reaction had synthetic TCR analog templates spiked into it. The assay was immunoSEQ multiplex PCR, and TCRdb's table has in-frame clones only and misses some. In the table there are 40,000 to 60,000 clones, approximately 78% of which are singletons. V was pared by 7 bases and J by 1 base, with 4 bases of the junction left unmatched. This CDR3 comprises 15 residues. Germline-derived CDR1 and CDR2 are SQVTM and ANQGSEA. Time point given: peripheral blood 6 weeks after treatment start. This material consisted of PBMCs, taken around atezolizumab (anti-PD-L1) treatment. The receptor was derived from a man between 65 and 79 years old with urothelial cancer. The chain is built from TRBV29-1 and TRBJ2-3; 14 bases match TRBD2. The CDR3 is CSGGLAGVGTDTQYF. DNA of the CDR3: TGCAGCGGGGGACTAGCGGGAGTAGGCACAGATACGCAGTATTTT.